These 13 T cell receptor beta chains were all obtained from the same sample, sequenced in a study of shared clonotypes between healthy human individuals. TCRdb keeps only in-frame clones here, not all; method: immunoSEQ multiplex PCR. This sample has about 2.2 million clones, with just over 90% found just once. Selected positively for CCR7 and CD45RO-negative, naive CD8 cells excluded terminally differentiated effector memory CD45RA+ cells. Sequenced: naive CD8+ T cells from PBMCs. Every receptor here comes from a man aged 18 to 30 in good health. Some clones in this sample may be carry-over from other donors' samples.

The DNA for the CDR3 is TGTGCCAGCAGCTTGAAGGTGACAGGTGCAGCTTTCTTT. Amino acid sequence: CASSLKVTGAAFF. This chain joins TRBV13 and TRBJ1-1, with D possibly matching TRBD1 (6 bases). Per germline, CDR1 PRHDT and CDR2 FYEKMQ (reference sequence). CDR3 length: 13 residues. V was trimmed by 3 bases and J by 10 bases, leaving 15 bases between them.

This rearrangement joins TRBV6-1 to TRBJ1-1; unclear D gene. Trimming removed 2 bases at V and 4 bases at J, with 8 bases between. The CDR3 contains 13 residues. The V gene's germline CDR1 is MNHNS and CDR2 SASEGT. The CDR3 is CASSEKVTTEAFF. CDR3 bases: TGTGCCAGCAGTGAAAAGGTAACCACTGAAGCTTTCTTT.

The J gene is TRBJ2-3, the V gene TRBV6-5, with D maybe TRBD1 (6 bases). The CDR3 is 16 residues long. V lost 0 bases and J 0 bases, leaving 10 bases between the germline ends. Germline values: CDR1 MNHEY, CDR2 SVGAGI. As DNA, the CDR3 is TGTGCCAGCAGTTACTCGACAGGACCTAGCACAGATACGCAGTATTTT. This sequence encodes CASSYSTGPSTDTQYF.

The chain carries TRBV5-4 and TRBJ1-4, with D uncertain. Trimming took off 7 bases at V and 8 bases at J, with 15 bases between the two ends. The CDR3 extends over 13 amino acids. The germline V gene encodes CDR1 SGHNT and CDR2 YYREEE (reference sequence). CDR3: CASATRVGEKLFF. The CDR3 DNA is TGTGCCAGCGCAACGAGGGTTGGGGAAAAACTGTTTTTT.

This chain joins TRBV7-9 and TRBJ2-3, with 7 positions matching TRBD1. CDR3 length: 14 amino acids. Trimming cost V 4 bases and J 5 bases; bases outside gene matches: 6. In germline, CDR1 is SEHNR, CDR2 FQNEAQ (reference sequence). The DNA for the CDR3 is TGTGCCAGCAGCTCGAAGGGACAGAAAGATACGCAGTATTTT. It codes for CASSSKGQKDTQYF. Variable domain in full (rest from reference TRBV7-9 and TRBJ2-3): DTGVSQNPRHKITKRGQNVTFRCDPISEHNRLYWYRQTLGQGPEFLTYFQNEAQLEKSRLLSDRFSAERPKGSFSTLEIQRTEQGDSAMYLCASSSKGQKDTQYFGPGTRLTVL.

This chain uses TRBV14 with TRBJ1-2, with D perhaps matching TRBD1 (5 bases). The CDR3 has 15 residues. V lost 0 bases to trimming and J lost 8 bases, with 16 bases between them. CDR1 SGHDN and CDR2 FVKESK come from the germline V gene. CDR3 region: CASSQDRRGLAGYTF. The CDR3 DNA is TGTGCCAGCAGCCAAGATAGGAGGGGCTTGGCGGGCTACACCTTC.

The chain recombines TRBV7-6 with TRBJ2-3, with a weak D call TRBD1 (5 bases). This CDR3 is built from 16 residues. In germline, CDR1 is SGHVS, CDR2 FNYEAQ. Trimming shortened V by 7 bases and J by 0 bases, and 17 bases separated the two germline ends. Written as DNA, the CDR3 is TGTGCCAGCACCAAAGGGGTAGAGACTAGCACAGATACGCAGTATTTT. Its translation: CASTKGVETSTDTQYF. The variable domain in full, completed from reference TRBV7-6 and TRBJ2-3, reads GAGVSQSPRYKVTKRGQDVALRCDPISGHVSLYWYRQALGQGPEFLTYFNYEAQQDKSGLPNDRFSAERPEGSISTLTIQRTEQRDSAMYRCASTKGVETSTDTQYFGPGTRLTVL.

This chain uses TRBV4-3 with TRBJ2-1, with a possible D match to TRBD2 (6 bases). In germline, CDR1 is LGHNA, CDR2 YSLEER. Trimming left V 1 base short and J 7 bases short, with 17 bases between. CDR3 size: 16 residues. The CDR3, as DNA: TGCGCCAGCAGCCAAGTCGTGGGGGGAGGAATAAATGAGCAGTTCTTC. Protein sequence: CASSQVVGGGINEQFF.

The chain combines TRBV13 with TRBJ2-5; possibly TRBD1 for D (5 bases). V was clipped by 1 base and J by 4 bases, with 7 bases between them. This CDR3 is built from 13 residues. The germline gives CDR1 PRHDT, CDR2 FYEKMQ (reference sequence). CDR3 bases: TGTGCCAGCAGCTTAGAGGGGCGAGAGACCCAGTACTTC. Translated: CASSLEGRETQYF.

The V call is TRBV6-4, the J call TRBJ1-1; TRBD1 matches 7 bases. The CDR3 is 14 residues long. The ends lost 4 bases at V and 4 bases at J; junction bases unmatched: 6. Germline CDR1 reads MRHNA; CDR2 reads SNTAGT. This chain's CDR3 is CASSAGTDGTEAFF. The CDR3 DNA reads TGTGCCAGCAGTGCCGGGACAGACGGCACTGAAGCTTTCTTT.

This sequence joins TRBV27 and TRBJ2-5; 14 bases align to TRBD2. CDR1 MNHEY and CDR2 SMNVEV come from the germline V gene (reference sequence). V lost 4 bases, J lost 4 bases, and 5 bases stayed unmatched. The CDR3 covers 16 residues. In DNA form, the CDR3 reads TGTGCCAGCAGTTCCATTGGACTAGCGGGAGGAGAGACCCAGTACTTC. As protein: CASSSIGLAGGETQYF.

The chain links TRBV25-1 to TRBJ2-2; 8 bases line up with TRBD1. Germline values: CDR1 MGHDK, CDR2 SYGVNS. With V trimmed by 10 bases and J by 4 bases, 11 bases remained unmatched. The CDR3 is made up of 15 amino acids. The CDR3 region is CATRAGGPGTGELFF. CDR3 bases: TGTGCCACAAGAGCAGGGGGCCCAGGCACCGGGGAGCTGTTTTTT.

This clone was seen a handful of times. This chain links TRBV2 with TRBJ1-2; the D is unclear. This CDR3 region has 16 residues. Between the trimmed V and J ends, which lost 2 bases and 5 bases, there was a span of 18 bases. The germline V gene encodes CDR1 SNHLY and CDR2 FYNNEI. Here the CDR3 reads CASSERLRAEQYGYTF. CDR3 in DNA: TGTGCCAGCAGTGAAAGGCTGCGGGCGGAACAATATGGCTACACCTTC.